The source of this T cell receptor (beta chain) is a study of tumor-infiltrating lymphocytes in primary liver carcinoma. Study as a whole: Samples yielded about 3.65 to 7.13 million productive TCRbeta reads, similar across tissue types.

This CDR3 has 18 residues. Germline CDR1 MNHNS, CDR2 SASEGT. About this clonotype: Its antigen is not known. One end of the junction does not line up with germline, which may come from a read error.

Study-level findings and limits: Blood fell significantly below tumors in its top-250-clone fraction (p = 0.039).

Total RNA amounting to around 530 ng was the source from which TCR beta cDNA was made with a constant-region primer. Amplification in three nested multiplex PCR rounds with slightly modified ARM-PCR gave rise to TCR beta libraries. The two initial PCR rounds, roughly 10 cycles each, used TRBV1-TRBV30 forward and C-beta reverse primers. Via MiXCR, TCRdb re-called the multiplex PCR reads, giving one row per CDR3 protein. The sample holds approximately 210,000 distinct CDR3 sequences, roughly two thirds seen once. Researchers drew blood RNA from unsorted whole blood and extracted germline DNA as well. The chain joins TRBV6-1 to TRBJ2-7; TRBD1 might be the D (6 bases). The TCR sequence derives from an older woman with primary liver carcinoma and hepatitis B virus infection. Sequenced sample: peripheral blood. The CDR3 loop reads CASSETSWGRWSSYEQNF. The CDR3 region has the DNA TGTGCCAGCAGTGAAACATCATGGGGGCGGTGGAGCTCCTACGAGCAGAACTTC.